This TCR beta chain was retrieved from a study of blood T cell repertoires in COVID-19. On the study more broadly: Sites across the United States, Italy and Spain contributed samples from acute and convalescent COVID-19.

Study processing details: Amplification of reference gene primers provided the estimated nucleated cell counts. Sequencing used immunoSEQ multiplex PCR; TCRdb keeps in-frame clones, though not all of them. The V and J calls and clone size come from that table; D and trimming were worked out from the DNA. Seen here are 95,000 to 120,000 clones, approximately 85% observed once, and the top ten hold approximately 5%. The count of this clone is one. CDR3 length: 19 residues. Germline V lookup: CDR1 MNHEY, CDR2 SMNVEV (reference sequence). Trimming removed 4 bases at V and 4 bases at J, with 26 bases between. It was during active infection that Seattle patients were enrolled and then longitudinally followed.

The V and J genes are TRBV27 and TRBJ2-1, with a weak D call TRBD2 (7 bases). Material: peripheral blood. This TCR came from a woman aged 55-70 years with COVID-19, enrolled during active disease. The CDR3 bases are TGTGCCAGCAGTTATGACGGGGAGGGGGACCGGGCGGCGTACAATGAGCAGTTCTTC. It specifies CASSYDGEGDRAAYNEQFF.